The 4 T cell receptor beta chains below all came from one sample that was sequenced in a study of T cells in Graves' hyperthyroidism and ophthalmopathy. RNA transcripts were the template for amplifying TCR beta CDR3 regions. In the first-round RT-PCR of the TCR CDR3, the HTBI primer set was used. One entry per CDR3 protein results from TCRdb running MiXCR on the multiplex PCR reads. The profile covers 300,000 to 350,000 distinct CDR3 sequences, with around 17% appearing a single time and 33% taken by the ten largest. Sequencing was carried out using blood. The receptors come from a man in his thirties or forties with Graves' hyperthyroidism.

At least ten counts were recorded for this clonotype. The chain joins TRBV3-1 to TRBJ2-2, with 12 bases identical to TRBD2. Unmatched junction bases numbered 1, after V lost 4 bases and J lost 1 base. This CDR3 spans 16 amino acids. Germline V gives CDR1 LGHDT, CDR2 YNNKEL (reference sequence). The CDR3 sequence: CASSLGLAGNTGELFF. The DNA for the CDR3 is TGTGCCAGCAGCCTGGGACTAGCGGGGAACACCGGGGAGCTGTTTTTT.

This clonotype occurred a few times. This chain joins TRBV27 and TRBJ2-7; no definite D call. The ends were cut back, 5 bases at V and 7 bases at J, with 24 bases in the middle. The CDR3 runs to 16 residues. The germline V gene has CDR1 MNHEY and CDR2 SMNVEV (reference sequence). The CDR3 DNA reads TGTGCCAGCAGTGCCATATACAGAGAACTCCATAGGGAGCAGTACTTC. The encoded protein is CASSAIYRELHREQYF.

The rearrangement links TRBV4-1 to TRBJ1-4, with 8 bases matching TRBD1. CDR3 length equals 15 residues. V gave up 1 base and J gave up 8 bases; unmatched junction bases: 6. Germline V gives CDR1 MGHRA, CDR2 YSYEKL. CDR3 sequence (DNA): TGCGCCAGCAGCCAAGGTGTGACAGGGGAGGAAAAACTGTTTTTT. Translation gives CASSQGVTGEEKLFF.

This clonotype has a count of ten or more. The V gene is TRBV28, the J gene TRBJ2-7; 10 nucleotides align to TRBD1. CDR1 and CDR2 (germline): MDHEN, SYDVKM. The V segment lost 5 bases and the J segment 3 bases; nucleotides outside the gene matches: 7. The CDR3 is made up of 15 amino acids. The CDR3 region is CASSTWTGGGYEQYF. The CDR3 region has the DNA TGTGCCAGCAGTACCTGGACAGGGGGGGGCTACGAGCAGTACTTC.